This passage covers 28 T cell receptor beta chains from one sample sequenced in a study of T cells in Graves' hyperthyroidism and ophthalmopathy (dated by TCRdb to about 2019). Library preparation was by multiplex PCR. TCRdb records Illumina HiSeq 2000 as the sequencer. The TCR beta CDR3 regions were amplified from the RNA transcripts. For the first round of RT-PCR on the TCR CDR3, the HTBI primer set was used together with the Qiagen OneStep RT-PCR kit. TCRdb cleaned the public reads at Q25 with fastp, built clones with MiXCR and kept in-frame beta chains. Under each unique CDR3 protein, matching rows form one entry showing the most common genes and DNA. The sample profile shows about 410,000 distinct CDR3 sequences; about 14% of them were found once. The top ten constitute roughly a fifth of the sample. The sample was blood. These receptors originate from a woman aged 25 to 45 with Graves' ophthalmopathy.

This clonotype occurred many times. The chain combines TRBV30 with TRBJ1-1; TRBD1 agrees at 8 bases. Trimming cost V 5 bases and J 4 bases; bases outside gene matches: 0. The CDR3 spans 11 residues. CDR1 GTSNPN and CDR2 SVGIG come from the germline V gene (reference sequence). The DNA of the CDR3 is TGTGCCTGGCAGGGGGCCACTGAAGCTTTCTTT. Protein sequence: CAWQGATEAFF.

This clonotype appeared many times. V usage is TRBV27 and J usage is TRBJ2-3; 14 bases agree with TRBD2. Unmatched junction bases numbered 6, after V lost 6 bases and J lost 4 bases. The CDR3 extends over 16 amino acids. Germline V gives CDR1 MNHEY, CDR2 SMNVEV (reference sequence). The CDR3 DNA reads TGTGCCAGCAGGCGTGGACTAGCGGGGGGCGCAGATACGCAGTATTTT. Translating it yields CASRRGLAGGADTQYF.

This clonotype was counted at least ten times. The V and J genes are TRBV11-3 and TRBJ2-7; 8 bases fit TRBD1. J lost 5 bases, V lost 2 bases, and 5 bases had no gene match. There are 14 residues in the CDR3. Germline V lookup: CDR1 SGHNT, CDR2 YENEEA. The CDR3 coding sequence is TGTGCCAGCAGCTTACCAGGGGGCAGGGACGAGCAGTACTTC. It is translated as CASSLPGGRDEQYF.

This clonotype was recorded many times. The V and J genes are TRBV12-3 or TRBV12-4 and TRBJ1-1, with D tentatively TRBD1 (5 bases). Trimming took 6 bases from V and 1 from J, leaving 6 bases between them. The CDR3 consists of 12 residues. The CDR3 DNA reads as TGTGCCAGCAGGGACAAGAACACTGAAGCTTTCTTT. This gives the protein CASRDKNTEAFF.

This chain links TRBV13 with TRBJ2-3; 15 bases fit TRBD2. Trimming took 6 bases from V and 1 from J; bases not matched to a gene: 11. This CDR3 has 19 amino acids. CDR1 PRHDT and CDR2 FYEKMQ come from the germline V gene (reference sequence). CDR3 nucleotides: TGTGCCAGCAGTGCCGGACTAGCGGGGGGGCCTTTAGGCACAGATACGCAGTATTTT. Protein product: CASSAGLAGGPLGTDTQYF. The variable domain in full, with the rest retrieved from reference TRBV13 and TRBJ2-3, is AAGVIQSPRHLIKEKRETATLKCYPIPRHDTVYWYQQGPGQDPQFLISFYEKMQSDKGSIPDRFSAQQFSDYHSELNMSSLELGDSALYFCASSAGLAGGPLGTDTQYFGPGTRLTVL.

The table lists this clonotype with many counts. This chain connects TRBV18 to TRBJ1-3, with 9 bases aligning to TRBD1. There are 15 residues in the CDR3. Trimming took 8 bases from V and 4 from J; bases not matched to a gene: 9. Germline CDR1 KGHSH, CDR2 LQKENI. CDR3 in amino acids: CASSPGTGYGNTIYF. CDR3 DNA sequence: TGTGCCAGCAGTCCCGGGACAGGGTACGGAAACACCATATATTTT.

The chain recombines TRBV11-2 with TRBJ2-5; TRBD2 agrees at 8 bases. This CDR3 has 16 residues. V lost 6 bases, J lost 4 bases, and 13 bases stayed unmatched. CDR1 is SGHAT and CDR2 is FQNNGV in the germline V gene. The CDR3 nucleotides are TGTGCCAGCAGACGACCCGGGGGGGGACCTATAGAGACCCAGTACTTC. It yields the protein CASRRPGGGPIETQYF.

This clonotype occurred many times. The chain has TRBV2 and TRBJ2-7, with D unclear. V gave up 6 bases and J gave up 2 bases, with 8 bases separating them. The CDR3 is made up of 12 amino acids. Germline V gives CDR1 SNHLY, CDR2 FYNNEI. DNA for the CDR3: TGTGCCAGCAGGGGGATCGCCTACGAGCAGTACTTC. Protein product: CASRGIAYEQYF.

The sample holds one count of this clonotype. The chain combines TRBV7-9 with TRBJ1-5; 9 nucleotides agree with TRBD1. J was trimmed by 5 bases and V by 4 bases; bases with no gene match: 6. CDR3 length: 15 residues. Germline V CDR1 and CDR2: SEHNR, FQNEAQ (reference sequence). DNA for the CDR3: TGTGCCAGCAGCTCGACAGGGGGAAACTATCAGCCCCAGCATTTT. It specifies CASSSTGGNYQPQHF.

This clonotype has a count of ten or more. This chain joins TRBV7-2 and TRBJ2-1; D is uncertain. This CDR3 region has 11 residues. Germline V gene sequence: CDR1 SGHTA, CDR2 FQGNSA. V lost 5 bases and J lost 8, with 7 bases in between. The CDR3 DNA reads TGTGCCAGCAGCCTGGCGGATGAGCAGTTCTTC. Amino acid sequence: CASSLADEQFF.

This clonotype turned up a few times. The gene calls are TRBV6-5 and TRBJ2-3; 9 nucleotides agree with TRBD2. Trimming cost V 4 bases and J 5 bases; bases outside gene matches: 7. CDR1 and CDR2 from the germline V gene are MNHEY and SVGAGI. This CDR3 contains 15 residues. DNA of the CDR3: TGTGCCAGCAGTTCCCCAGCGGGGGGCTTAGATACGCAGTATTTT. The encoded protein is CASSSPAGGLDTQYF.

The rearrangement joins TRBV20-1 to TRBJ2-7; D is perhaps TRBD1 (5 bases). The CDR3 has 15 residues. Trimming shortened V by 2 bases and J by 2 bases, and 16 bases separated the two germline ends. From germline, CDR1 is DFQATT and CDR2 SNEGSKA (reference sequence). The CDR3 DNA is TGCAGTGCTAGAATTGACAGCTTTGGGACCTACGAGCAGTACTTC. Translated: CSARIDSFGTYEQYF.

This clonotype was seen more than once but under ten times. V usage is TRBV28 and J usage is TRBJ1-3; D gene uncertain. This CDR3 has 14 residues. The germline gives CDR1 MDHEN, CDR2 SYDVKM. Trimming left V 1 base short and J 3 bases short, with 7 bases between. The CDR3 is CASSLLPSGNTIYF. The CDR3 DNA reads TGTGCCAGCAGTTTATTGCCGAGTGGAAACACCATATATTTT.

This clonotype occurred a few times. The V gene is TRBV5-8, the J gene TRBJ2-1; 12 nucleotides line up with TRBD2. Unmatched junction bases numbered 7, after V lost 5 bases and J lost 4 bases. Germline V gene lookup returns CDR1 SGHTS and CDR2 YDEGEE. The length of the CDR3 is 16 residues. The CDR3 coding sequence is TGTGCCAGCAGAAGGACTAGCGGGGATATATACAATGAGCAGTTCTTC. Translation gives CASRRTSGDIYNEQFF.

The chain is built from TRBV28 and TRBJ1-6; TRBD1 is a possible D gene (5 bases). The CDR3 is 15 residues long. CDR1 and CDR2 (germline): MDHEN, SYDVKM. Deletions cut 6 bases from V and 7 bases from J, with 16 bases between. The CDR3 coding sequence is TGTGCCAGCAGCCAAATCGACAGACGGAATTCACCCCTCCACTTT. It is translated as CASSQIDRRNSPLHF.

About this clonotype: A much bigger clone sits one base away, suggesting this may be a read error. Since no conserved phenylalanine or tryptophan closes the CDR3, a read error is the likely cause. The V call is TRBV15, the J call TRBJ2-5, with D perhaps TRBD1 (6 bases). The V gene lost 1 base and the J gene lost 3 bases, with 18 bases spanning the gap. The CDR3 contains 17 residues. Germline V gene sequence: CDR1 LNHNV, CDR2 YYDKDF (reference sequence). The CDR3 is CATSRVWLRGTKETQYL. The CDR3 bases are TGTGCCACCAGCAGAGTTTGGCTCAGGGGAACCAAAGAGACCCAGTACCTC.

At least ten counts were recorded for this clonotype. This chain links TRBV6-1 with TRBJ1-5; D uncertain. The CDR3 runs 14 residues. V was cut by 8 bases and J by 4 bases, with 15 bases left in between. Per germline, CDR1 MNHNS and CDR2 SASEGT. The CDR3 nucleotides are TGTGCCAGCTTCCGGGGAGGCTATAATCAGCCCCAGCATTTT. As protein: CASFRGGYNQPQHF.

Ten or more counts support this clonotype. This sequence joins TRBV11-3 and TRBJ2-7, with a weak D call TRBD2 (5 bases). CDR1 and CDR2 (germline): SGHNT, YENEEA. The CDR3 sequence is 15 residues long. The V end lost 5 bases, the J end lost 3 bases, and 17 bases lay between the germline ends. DNA for the CDR3: TGTGCCAGCAGCCCCGGACTTTCCGAGGGCTACGAGCAGTACTTC. Translated: CASSPGLSEGYEQYF.

The sample holds many counts of this clonotype. V is TRBV9 and J is TRBJ2-7, with D perhaps TRBD2 (6 bases). CDR3 length: 15 amino acids. Trimming removed 4 bases at V and 3 bases at J, with 17 bases between. Germline CDR1 is SGDLS and CDR2 is YYNGEE. Here the CDR3 DNA reads TGTGCCAGCAGCCCGTTCGGGACTGCGAACTACGAGCAGTACTTC. It yields the protein CASSPFGTANYEQYF.

This clonotype was found many times. The chain links TRBV11-2 to TRBJ2-3, with 8 positions matching TRBD2. The V and J ends lost 5 bases and 6 bases, in that order; junction bases with no gene match: 13. Germline CDR1 reads SGHAT; CDR2 reads FQNNGV. The CDR3 extends over 16 amino acids. CDR3 sequence: CASSRTGRGVWDTQYF. CDR3 DNA sequence: TGTGCCAGCAGCCGTACTGGGCGGGGGGTGTGGGATACGCAGTATTTT.

The sample holds many counts of this clonotype. The chain links TRBV12-3 or TRBV12-4 to TRBJ2-7, with D unresolved. V shed 3 bases and J shed 0 bases, with 9 bases lying between them. The CDR3 has 14 residues. The DNA of the CDR3 is TGTGCCAGCAGTTTTCGACGGCACTCCTACGAGCAGTACTTC. Translation: CASSFRRHSYEQYF.

This clonotype occurred many times. The V and J genes are TRBV11-2 and TRBJ1-1; TRBD1 matches 12 bases. Germline loops: CDR1 SGHAT, CDR2 FQNNGV. Losses at the gene ends were 3 bases for V and 8 bases for J; bases not matched to a gene: 10. CDR3 size: 16 residues. CDR3 DNA sequence: TGTGCCAGCAGCTTTCGCTCGGGACAGGGGGCTATAGAAGCTTTCTTT. This translates into CASSFRSGQGAIEAFF.

This clonotype occurred a few times. J is TRBJ1-4 and V is TRBV2; TRBD1 is a possible D gene (6 bases). Germline CDR1 and CDR2: SNHLY and FYNNEI. The CDR3 has 15 amino acids. Trimming pared 7 bases from V and 0 bases from J, leaving 12 bases between. This chain's CDR3 is CASTGTLATNEKLFF. CDR3 nucleotides: TGTGCCAGCACAGGGACATTGGCAACTAATGAAAAACTGTTTTTT.

The genes are TRBV15 and TRBJ2-2; D uncertain. This CDR3 comprises 14 residues. Germline V lookup: CDR1 LNHNV, CDR2 YYDKDF (reference sequence). V was trimmed by 4 bases and J by 5 bases, leaving 11 bases between them. The CDR3 here is CATSTPWVTGELFF. CDR3 DNA: TGTGCCACCAGCACCCCTTGGGTTACCGGGGAGCTGTTTTTT. Full variable domain (outside the CDR3, taken from reference TRBV15 and TRBJ2-2): DAMVIQNPRYQVTQFGKPVTLSCSQTLNHNVMYWYQQKSSQAPKLLFHYYDKDFNNEADTPDNFQSRRPNTSFCFLDIRSPGLGDTAMYLCATSTPWVTGELFFGEGSRLTVL.

Concerning this clonotype: One junction end does not reproduce the germline sequence, and a read error may be involved. The rearrangement uses TRBV5-1 and TRBJ2-7; D assignment may be TRBD1 or TRBD2 (5 bases each). Germline V lookup: CDR1 SGHRS, CDR2 YFSETQ. The CDR3 covers 13 residues. The CDR3 region is CVSSFQGDHEQYF. As DNA, the CDR3 is TGTGTCAGCAGCTTCCAGGGAGACCACGAGCAGTACTTC.

This clonotype was seen at least ten times. This chain joins TRBV2 and TRBJ2-7; no reliable D call. Trimming pared 2 bases from V and 2 bases from J, leaving 13 bases between. Germline CDR1 reads SNHLY; CDR2 reads FYNNEI. The CDR3 loop spans 15 amino acids. The CDR3 spells CASSETRTVTYEQYF. CDR3 in DNA: TGTGCCAGCAGTGAAACAAGGACGGTAACCTACGAGCAGTACTTC.

This clonotype has only a few counts. V and J are TRBV14 and TRBJ1-6; D is uncertain. The CDR3 totals 20 residues. Trimming shortened V by 3 bases and J by 9 bases, and 30 bases separated the two germline ends. Germline loops: CDR1 SGHDN, CDR2 FVKESK. The CDR3 sequence is CASSHLGGGMDYPFGSPLHF. The CDR3 DNA follows: TGTGCCAGCAGCCACCTCGGAGGAGGGATGGACTACCCTTTTGGTTCACCCCTCCACTTT.

At least ten counts were recorded for this clonotype. J is TRBJ2-7 and V is TRBV20-1; 7 nucleotides align to TRBD1. The junction had 11 bases not matched to a gene; V was cut back by 3 bases and J by 3 bases. CDR1 is DFQATT and CDR2 is SNEGSKA in the germline V gene (reference sequence). CDR3 size: 15 residues. This chain's CDR3 is CSASPLGTADYEQYF. As DNA, the CDR3 is TGCAGTGCTAGCCCTCTCGGGACAGCTGACTACGAGCAGTACTTC.